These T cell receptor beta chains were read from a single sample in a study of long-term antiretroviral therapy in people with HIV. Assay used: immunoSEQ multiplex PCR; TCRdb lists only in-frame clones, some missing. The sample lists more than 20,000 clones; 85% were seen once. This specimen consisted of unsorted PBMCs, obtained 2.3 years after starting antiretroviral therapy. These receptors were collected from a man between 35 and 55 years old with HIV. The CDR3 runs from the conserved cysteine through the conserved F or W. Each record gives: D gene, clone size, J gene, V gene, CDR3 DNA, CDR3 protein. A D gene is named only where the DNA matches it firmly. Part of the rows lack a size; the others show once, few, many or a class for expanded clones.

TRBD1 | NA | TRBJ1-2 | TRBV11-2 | TGTGCCAGCAGCTTAGACCCAGGGGGCACAGTGAGGAACTATGGCTACACCTTC | CASSLDPGGTVRNYGYTF
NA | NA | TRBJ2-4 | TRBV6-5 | TGTGCCAGCAGTTACTCCCCCCTGGAGAACATTCAGTACTTC | CASSYSPLENIQYF
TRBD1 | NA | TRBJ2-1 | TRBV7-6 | TGTGCCAGCAGCCCCCGACAGGGGGACTCCTACAATGAGCAGTTCTTC | CASSPRQGDSYNEQFF
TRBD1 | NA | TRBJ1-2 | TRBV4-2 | TGTGCCAGCAGCCAAGATCGGCAGGGGGCAGGAAACTATGGCTACACCTTC | CASSQDRQGAGNYGYTF
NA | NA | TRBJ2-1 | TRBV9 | TGTGCCAGCAGCGTATTGGGGAATGAGCAGTTCTTC | CASSVLGNEQFF
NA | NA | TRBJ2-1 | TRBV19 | TGTGCCAGTAGTTCCCGATATATGACAGTCAATGAGCAGTTCTTC | CASSSRYMTVNEQFF
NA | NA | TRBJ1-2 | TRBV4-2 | TGTGCCAGCAGCCAAGTAGGAACAGTTCACTATGGCTACACCTTC | CASSQVGTVHYGYTF
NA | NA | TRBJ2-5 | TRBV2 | TGTGCCAGCAGTGGTTATGGGGTACAAGAGACCCAGTACTTC | CASSGYGVQETQYF
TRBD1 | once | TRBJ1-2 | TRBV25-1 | TGTGCCAGCAGTGAACTCGGGACAGGGGCCGGCTACACCTTC | CASSELGTGAGYTF
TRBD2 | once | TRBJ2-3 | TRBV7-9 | TGTGCCAGCAGCGTTTGGACTAGCGGGAGGGATACGCAGTATTTT | CASSVWTSGRDTQYF
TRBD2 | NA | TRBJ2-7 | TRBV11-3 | TGTGCCAGCAGCTCACCAGAGCGGGAGGCCTACGAGCAGTACTTC | CASSSPEREAYEQYF
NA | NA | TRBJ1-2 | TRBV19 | TGTGCCAGTAGTATTGTGGGTGACAGCTATGGCTACACCTTC | CASSIVGDSYGYTF
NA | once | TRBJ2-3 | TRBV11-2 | TGTGCCAGCAGTTTCAGGGGAGTAAGCACAGATACGCAGTATTTT | CASSFRGVSTDTQYF
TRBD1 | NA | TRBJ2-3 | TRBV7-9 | TGTGCCAGCAGCCTCGGACAGGGCGGGACAGATACGCAGTATTTT | CASSLGQGGTDTQYF
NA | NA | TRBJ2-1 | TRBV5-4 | TGTGCCAGCAGCTTGGAGGGAGTGACAGGGGAGGGTGAGCAGTTCTTC | CASSLEGVTGEGEQFF
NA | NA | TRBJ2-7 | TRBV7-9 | TGTGCCAGCAGCGCCTCCCCGGACAGATTCTACGAGCAGTACTTC | CASSASPDRFYEQYF
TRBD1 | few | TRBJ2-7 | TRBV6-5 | TGTGCCAGCAGTTACGGCGCAGGGGGCTCCTACGAGCAGTACTTC | CASSYGAGGSYEQYF
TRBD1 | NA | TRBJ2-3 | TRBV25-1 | TGTGCCAGCAGTGAAGAAGGGACAGGGTTAGGAGATACGCAGTATTTT | CASSEEGTGLGDTQYF
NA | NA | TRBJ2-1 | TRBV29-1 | TGCAGCGTTGAACACTACAATGAGCAGTTCTTC | CSVEHYNEQFF
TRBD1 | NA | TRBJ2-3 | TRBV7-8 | TGTGCCAGCAGCGCCCGACAGGGGAGCACAGATACGCAGTATTTT | CASSARQGSTDTQYF
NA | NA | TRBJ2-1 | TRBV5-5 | TGTGCCAGCAGTCAGTACAATGAGCAGTTCTTC | CASSQYNEQFF
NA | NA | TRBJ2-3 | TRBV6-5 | TGTGCCAGCAAAGGCGGGCGCACAGATACGCAGTATTTT | CASKGGRTDTQYF
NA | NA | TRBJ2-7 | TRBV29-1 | TGCAGCGTTGTAGGGACCGGGCCGAACTACGAGCAGTACTTC | CSVVGTGPNYEQYF
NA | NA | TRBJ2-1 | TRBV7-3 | TGTGCCAGCAGCTTGGGGTTTTACAATGAGCAGTTCTTC | CASSLGFYNEQFF
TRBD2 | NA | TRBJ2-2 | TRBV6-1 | TGTGCCAGCAGTGAATGGGGACTAGCGGGAGGTTTTTTCGGGGAGCTGTTTTTT | CASSEWGLAGGFFGELFF
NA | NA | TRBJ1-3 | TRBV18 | TGTGCCAGCTCACTCGTAGCGCACGGGACGGACTCTGGAAACACCATATATTTT | CASSLVAHGTDSGNTIYF
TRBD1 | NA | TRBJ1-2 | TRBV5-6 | TGTGCCAGCAGCCCCCCATGGACAGGGGGAATAGACTATGGCTACACCTTC | CASSPPWTGGIDYGYTF
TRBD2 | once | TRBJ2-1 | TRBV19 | TGTGCCAGTAGCGGGGGGGCGGCTACCGCTGAGCAGTTCTTC | CASSGGAATAEQFF
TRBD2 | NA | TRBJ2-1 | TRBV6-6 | TGTGCCAGCAGCCATAGGACTAGCGGGGGCTACAATGAGCAGTTCTTC | CASSHRTSGGYNEQFF
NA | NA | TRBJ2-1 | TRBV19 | TGTGCCAGTAGTCGGCAGGTCTACAATGAGCAGTTCTTC | CASSRQVYNEQFF